The rows below give T cell receptor beta chains drawn from one sample of a study of regulatory and conventional T cells in RAG deficiency. Method: immunoSEQ multiplex PCR; TCRdb's copy keeps in-frame clones and lacks some. The sample holds 40,000 to 55,000 clones; just under 90% are singletons and the top ten take roughly 0.5%. The same data also went into a second study, on regulatory T cells.

The sequencing sample was made of CD4+ effector T cells sorted from blood. These receptors were collected from a human donor in good health. Both conserved end residues are part of each CDR3. A D gene is named only where the DNA matches it firmly. Some rows mark clone size as missing; the rest say once, few, many or name a class of expanded clone.

>once|-|TRBJ2-3|TRBV30
TGTGCCTGGAGCACTAGCACAGATACGCAGTATTTT
CAWSTSTDTQYF
>-|TRBD2|TRBJ2-1|TRBV7-3
TGTGCCAGCAGCCCTAGCGGGGTTTCCTCAAAGAATGAGCAGTTCTTC
CASSPSGVSSKNEQFF
>-|TRBD2|TRBJ2-1|TRBV10-1
TGCGCCAGCAGTGGGAGAAGCGGGGCGTCTTACTACAATGAGCAGTTCTTC
CASSGRSGASYYNEQFF
>-|-|TRBJ1-3|TRBV7-9
TGTGCCAGCAGCTCGGGACGGTGGGCTGGAAACACCATATATTTT
CASSSGRWAGNTIYF
>-|-|TRBJ1-4|TRBV5-1
TGCGCCAGCAGCTTGTCGACAAATAATGAAAAACTGTTTTTT
CASSLSTNNEKLFF
>-|-|TRBJ1-1|TRBV9
TGTGCCAGCAGCCCGCAACAGGGAAACACTGAAGCTTTCTTT
CASSPQQGNTEAFF
>few|-|TRBJ2-7|TRBV21-1
TGTGCCAGCAGCAAATCTCCCCACGAGCAGTACTTC
CASSKSPHEQYF
>-|-|TRBJ1-1|TRBV6-1
TGTGCCAGCACCGATTCCCCGTTTGAAGCTTTCTTT
CASTDSPFEAFF
>-|-|TRBJ1-2|TRBV6-5
TGTGCCACCAGAAGTAACTATGGCTACACCTTC
CATRSNYGYTF
>-|-|TRBJ2-2|TRBV9
TGTGCCAGCAGCGCCCTGTCCGGGACAAAGACAACCGGGGAGCTGTTTTTT
CASSALSGTKTTGELFF
>-|TRBD2|TRBJ2-7|TRBV2
TGTGCCAGCAGAGGAATAGCGGGGGGCAAAGCCTACGAGCAGTACTTC
CASRGIAGGKAYEQYF
>-|-|TRBJ1-2|TRBV28
TGTGCCAGCAGTTTAGGAGGGGTCGGCTACACCTTC
CASSLGGVGYTF
>once|-|TRBJ1-3|TRBV6-1
TGTGCCAGCAGTCCCCCTGAGAGGACCACCATATATTTT
CASSPPERTTIYF
>-|TRBD2|TRBJ2-2|TRBV18
TGTGCCAGCTCACCAAGAGCGGGGGGGCCCACCGGGGAGCTGTTTTTT
CASSPRAGGPTGELFF
>-|-|TRBJ2-1|TRBV11-3
TGTGCCAGCAGCTCTCGCGGCAATGAGCAGTTCTTC
CASSSRGNEQFF
>-|-|TRBJ1-1|TRBV5-1
TGCGCCAGCAGCTTGACTTGGTCCGCTTTGAACACTGAAGCTTTCTTT
CASSLTWSALNTEAFF
>-|-|TRBJ1-1|TRBV18
TGTGCCAGCTCACCCTGGCCGAACACTGAAGCTTTCTTT
CASSPWPNTEAFF
>-|-|TRBJ2-4|TRBV6-5
TGTGCCAGCAGTTACTCGATTCAGCTAGCCAAAAACATTCAGTACTTC
CASSYSIQLAKNIQYF
>once|-|TRBJ1-2|TRBV5-1
TGCGCCAGCAGCTTGGCCCGGGATAATAATAACTATGGCTACACCTTC
CASSLARDNNNYGYTF
>-|-|TRBJ2-1|TRBV5-6
TGTGCCAGCAGCTTATCCGATGAGCAGTTCTTC
CASSLSDEQFF
>-|-|TRBJ2-1|TRBV2
TGTGCCAGCAACCCCGAGTCCAATGAGCAGTTCTTC
CASNPESNEQFF
>-|TRBD2|TRBJ2-4|TRBV29-1
TGCAGCGCCAGGCGGGAGGGGCGAAACATTCAGTACTTC
CSARREGRNIQYF
>-|-|TRBJ2-5|TRBV5-4
TGTGCCAGCAGCTTGTTACGCAGGGAGGCCCAGTACTTC
CASSLLRREAQYF
>-|TRBD2|TRBJ2-7|TRBV7-9
TGTGCCAGCAGCCCTAGGCCGGGACTAGCGGGAGGTGAGAGTTACGAGCAGTACTTC
CASSPRPGLAGGESYEQYF
>once|-|TRBJ1-6|TRBV30
TGTGCCTGGGGACAGACACCTTCACCCCTCCACTTT
CAWGQTPSPLHF
>-|-|TRBJ1-2|TRBV14
TGTGCCAGCAGCCAAGATCATGCCAGCCGGCTCAGGGGCTACACCTTC
CASSQDHASRLRGYTF
>-|-|TRBJ1-5|TRBV5-1
TGCGCCAGCAGCCCTTCAGGGGAGAAGAACCAGCCCCAGCATTTT
CASSPSGEKNQPQHF
>-|-|TRBJ2-3|TRBV11-2
TGTGCCAGCAGCTTAGGATTGCGGAGTTTCACAGATACGCAGTATTTT
CASSLGLRSFTDTQYF
>-|-|TRBJ2-1|TRBV11-3
TGTGCCAGCAGCTTAGCGGGCCAGACTGGCGGAGAGCAGTTCTTC
CASSLAGQTGGEQFF
>-|-|TRBJ1-2|TRBV6-1
TGTGCCAGCAGTGATTTGGACACCCTTTCGGGTGGCTACACCTTC
CASSDLDTLSGGYTF
>-|TRBD1|TRBJ1-1|TRBV19
TGTGCCAGTAGTATCGATGCCAGGGGGGTGGAAGCTTTCTTT
CASSIDARGVEAFF
>-|TRBD1|TRBJ2-5|TRBV15
TGTGCCACCAGCAGGGGACAGGCCAACCAAGAGACCCAGTACTTC
CATSRGQANQETQYF
>-|-|TRBJ2-1|TRBV5-6
TGTGCCAGCAGCCCGGACCTCCTAGGGGGTGAGCAGTTCTTC
CASSPDLLGGEQFF
>-|-|TRBJ2-1|TRBV2
TGTGCCAGCAAGGTACGGCTGATGAGCCCTGAGCAGTTCTTC
CASKVRLMSPEQFF
>once|-|TRBJ1-2|TRBV6-1
TGTGCCAGCAGTCGTCGACCTAACTATGGCTACACCTTC
CASSRRPNYGYTF
>-|TRBD2|TRBJ2-1|TRBV6-4
TGTGCCAGCAGTGAGGGTCCTCGGGAGGTATCCTACAATGAGCAGTTCTTC
CASSEGPREVSYNEQFF
>once|TRBD1|TRBJ2-5|TRBV5-1
TGCGCCAGCAGGACCGGGACAGGGGGCGAGCAAGAGACCCAGTACTTC
CASRTGTGGEQETQYF
>-|TRBD2|TRBJ2-1|TRBV7-9
TGTGCCAGCAGCTTAGCTCCAGGGACTAGGAACAATGAGCAGTTCTTC
CASSLAPGTRNNEQFF
>-|-|TRBJ2-1|TRBV11-3
TGTGCCAGCAGCTTAAGGGGAGGTAGCTCCTACAATGAGCAGTTCTTC
CASSLRGGSSYNEQFF
>-|TRBD2|TRBJ2-1|TRBV19
TGTGCCAGTAGTATCTTCCTAGCGGGGCGTTACAATGAGCAGTTCTTC
CASSIFLAGRYNEQFF
>-|-|TRBJ2-2|TRBV6-5
TGTGCCAGCAGTTACCGACAGGGAGGTATCGGGGAGCTGTTTTTT
CASSYRQGGIGELFF
>-|-|TRBJ2-2|TRBV6-4
TGTGCCAGCAGTGAACAGGGAGGGACCGGGGAGCTGTTTTTT
CASSEQGGTGELFF
>-|-|TRBJ2-1|TRBV7-9
TGTGCCAGCAGCTTAAGCAGGGACAATGAGCAGTTCTTC
CASSLSRDNEQFF
>-|TRBD1|TRBJ2-7|TRBV11-3
TGTGCCAGCAGCTTAGGAAGGGGGCTGGACGAGCAGTACTTC
CASSLGRGLDEQYF
>-|-|TRBJ2-7|TRBV28
TGTGCCAGCAGTTTAGAAGGGAGCTCCTACGAGCAGTACTTC
CASSLEGSSYEQYF
>-|-|TRBJ1-5|TRBV19
TGTGCCAGTAGTATATCCCAGGTGGGACAGCCCCAGCATTTT
CASSISQVGQPQHF